This is a list of T cell receptor beta chains from one sample in a study of cytomegalovirus exposure and HLA in healthy donors. Assay: immunoSEQ multiplex PCR; the TCRdb copy retains only in-frame clones and omits some. The sample carries around 150,000 clones, about 81% recorded once. Sequencing used PBMCs. The receptor set was obtained from a woman aged 18-29 years in good health and CMV-seronegative. The CDR3 runs from the conserved cysteine through the conserved F or W. The order of the fields is J gene, V gene, CDR3 protein.

j_call: TRBJ2-2
v_call: TRBV10-1
cdr3_aa: CASSEGTSGTGELFF

j_call: TRBJ2-7
v_call: TRBV7-9
cdr3_aa: CASSLGGQGHYEQYF

j_call: TRBJ1-2
v_call: TRBV2
cdr3_aa: CASSDGLGNYGYTF

j_call: TRBJ2-7
v_call: TRBV10-3
cdr3_aa: CAISESTSGRNEQYF

j_call: TRBJ1-5
v_call: TRBV6-5
cdr3_aa: CASSPTGQINQPQHF

j_call: TRBJ2-7
v_call: TRBV7-3
cdr3_aa: CASSLGTSGTNEQYF

j_call: TRBJ2-7
v_call: TRBV6-1
cdr3_aa: CASSVPGLASYEQYF

j_call: TRBJ1-5
v_call: TRBV2
cdr3_aa: CASSSPYRGRNQPQHF

j_call: TRBJ2-3
v_call: TRBV28
cdr3_aa: CASSSIAGSGDTQYF

j_call: TRBJ2-3
v_call: TRBV4-2
cdr3_aa: CASSQDQGLAGEVDTQYF

j_call: TRBJ2-5
v_call: TRBV7-8
cdr3_aa: CASSTRDPETQYF

j_call: TRBJ1-1
v_call: TRBV15
cdr3_aa: CATSREGQGRTEAFF

j_call: TRBJ1-2
v_call: TRBV28
cdr3_aa: CASTRDRYSPGGYTF

j_call: TRBJ1-2
v_call: TRBV6-5
cdr3_aa: CASSSDRDSRIGYTF

j_call: TRBJ1-2
v_call: TRBV9
cdr3_aa: CASSGGQGYGYTF

j_call: TRBJ2-1
v_call: TRBV6-6
cdr3_aa: CASRRDLSDEQFF

j_call: TRBJ1-2
v_call: TRBV2
cdr3_aa: CASSEAVGRVDGYTF

j_call: TRBJ2-7
v_call: TRBV11-2
cdr3_aa: CASSLEPGDEQYF

j_call: TRBJ1-2
v_call: TRBV6-1
cdr3_aa: CASSEAVGAAPYRGYGYTF

j_call: TRBJ1-2
v_call: TRBV29-1
cdr3_aa: CSVRSRDRDDYGYTF

j_call: TRBJ2-5
v_call: TRBV21-1
cdr3_aa: CASSKCDWLDEETQYF

j_call: TRBJ2-1
v_call: TRBV7-9
cdr3_aa: CASSLDLGGAYEQFF